Shown below are 10 T cell receptor beta chains from a single sample sequenced in a study of blood T cells in healthy people across ages. Primers used in a second PCR of roughly 6 to 12 cycles were a sample-barcoded 5' primer and a J-beta primer mix. Via MiXCR, TCRdb re-called the 5' RACE reads, giving one row per CDR3 protein. Of 2 million or so distinct CDR3 sequences in the sample, roughly 50% were seen once. What was sequenced was blood. These receptors were collected from a woman in her thirties or forties in good health.

J is TRBJ1-2 and V is TRBV5-1; 8 positions match TRBD1. J lost 0 bases, V lost 4 bases, and 5 bases had no gene match. There are 15 residues in the CDR3. The germline V gene has CDR1 SGHRS and CDR2 YFSETQ. The CDR3 region has the DNA TGCGCCAGCAGCCAGTGGACAGGGTCTAACTATGGCTACACCTTC. This gives the protein CASSQWTGSNYGYTF.

CDR3 sequence: CASSLVAGMDEKLFF. The CDR3 nucleotides are TGTGCCAGCAGCTTAGTGGCGGGAATGGATGAAAAACTGTTTTTT. This chain connects TRBV7-9 to TRBJ1-4; the D is unclear. This CDR3 is 15 amino acids long. Per germline, CDR1 SEHNR and CDR2 FQNEAQ (reference sequence). V gave up 1 base and J gave up 6 bases, with 12 bases separating them.

This clonotype was detected only a few times. This chain connects TRBV6-2 or TRBV6-3 to TRBJ2-3; D is ambiguous. The CDR3 has 16 amino acids. Per the germline V gene, CDR1 is MNHEY and CDR2 is SVGEGT. Trimming cost V 0 bases and J 0 bases, with 10 bases left between them. The CDR3 region is CASSYSKFRSTDTQYF. Written as DNA, the CDR3 is TGTGCCAGCAGTTACTCGAAGTTCCGGAGCACAGATACGCAGTATTTT.

V gene TRBV20-1 combines with J gene TRBJ2-5; tentative D call: TRBD2 (5 bases). Trimming shortened V by 5 bases and J by 11 bases, and 30 bases separated the two germline ends. The CDR3 contains 16 residues. The germline V gene encodes CDR1 DFQATT and CDR2 SNEGSKA (reference sequence). For the CDR3, the DNA is TGCAGTGCTGTTGGCCTATCCGGGGTGGGAATGAACCAGCAGTACTTC. Protein sequence: CSAVGLSGVGMNQQYF.

The CDR3: CASSQPTGRTEAFF. The DNA for the CDR3 is TGTGCCAGCAGCCAACCCACAGGGAGGACTGAAGCTTTCTTT. V gene TRBV3-1 combines with J gene TRBJ1-1, with D perhaps TRBD1 (6 bases). This CDR3 region has 14 residues. Germline V gives CDR1 LGHDT, CDR2 YNNKEL (reference sequence). V shed 2 bases and J shed 5 bases, with 12 bases lying between them.

This clonotype appeared a few times. This chain links TRBV12-3 or TRBV12-4 with TRBJ2-4, with 8 bases lining up with TRBD1. The CDR3 runs 15 residues. Trimming took 5 bases from V and 11 from J; bases not matched to a gene: 14. The CDR3 DNA follows: TGTGCCAGCAGTGATGACAGGGGTCCGTGGTCGCTTCAGTACTTC. This translates into CASSDDRGPWSLQYF.

V gene TRBV6-1 combines with J gene TRBJ2-1; 9 positions agree with TRBD2. The CDR3 covers 14 residues. CDR1 MNHNS and CDR2 SASEGT come from the germline V gene. V dropped 9 bases and J dropped 2; count of bases not matched to a gene: 5. Here the CDR3 reads CASKRGEPYNEQFF. In nucleotides, the CDR3 is TGTGCCAGTAAGCGGGGGGAACCCTACAATGAGCAGTTCTTC.

As regards this clonotype: At one end the junction does not follow the germline gene, possibly because of a read error. V usage is TRBV4-1 and J usage is TRBJ1-2; 12 nucleotides line up with TRBD1. Germline V CDR1 and CDR2: MGHRA, YSYEKL. CDR3 size: 15 residues. In nucleotides, the CDR3 is TGCACCAGCAGCCAAGGGGACAGGGGGCAAAATGGCTACACCTTC. This gives the protein CTSSQGDRGQNGYTF.

The chain links TRBV6-1 to TRBJ2-4, with unresolved D. V dropped 3 bases and J dropped 3 bases, with 15 bases sitting between them. The CDR3 has 16 residues. Germline V gives CDR1 MNHNS, CDR2 SASEGT. The DNA of the CDR3 is TGTGCCAGCAGTGAGGGCCTTACTACAGACAAAAACATTCAGTACTTC. Residues: CASSEGLTTDKNIQYF.

This chain joins TRBV5-1 and TRBJ2-7, with D perhaps matching TRBD1 (5 bases). Trimming shortened V by 1 base and J by 5 bases, and 19 bases separated the two germline ends. CDR1 is SGHRS and CDR2 is YFSETQ in the germline V gene. The CDR3 has 16 amino acids. The CDR3 here is CASSLRRISQGHEQYF. The CDR3 DNA reads as TGCGCCAGCAGCTTGCGCCGGATATCGCAGGGCCACGAGCAGTACTTC.